The clone carrying this T cell receptor beta chain was picked up a small number of times. Its antigen is as yet unknown. Unique molecular identifiers were incorporated when the TCRbeta library was constructed. MiXCR was run by TCRdb on the PCR reads, yielding one entry per CDR3 protein. This table holds a few hundred thousand distinct CDR3 sequences, roughly 13% found once. The data stem from a study of T-cell reconstitution after alpha-beta-depleted transplantation in children. Findings and limits, study-wide: Surviving recipient cells, namely T cells and thymic progenitors, were the source of high day-60 TCRbeta diversity in some patients. Newly produced T cells mostly accounted for T-cell counts and diversity one year post-transplant. Expanded graft clones, several hundred of them, were reportedly the source of alpha-beta T cells about two months after transplant.

The sequences come from PBMCs, mostly from graft donor cells, collected 360 days after TCRalphabeta/CD19-depleted stem cell transplant. The origin of this receptor is a male patient younger than 18 who had a stem cell transplant for acute myeloid leukemia, so the T cells may come from the graft donor.

CDR3 protein: CASSKQGSAIYNEQFF. CDR3 sequence (DNA): TGTGCCAGCAGCAAACAGGGGTCGGCCATCTACAATGAGCAGTTCTTC. The chain carries TRBV12-3 or TRBV12-4 and TRBJ2-1; 7 bases agree with TRBD1. The CDR3 is made up of 16 amino acids. J gave up 3 bases and V 6 bases, and 11 bases lay outside the gene matches.